These 15 T cell receptor beta chains were all obtained from the same sample, sequenced in a study of neurological immune-mediated disorders (dated by TCRdb to 2018 to 2020). Receptor libraries were prepared by 5' RACE. The sequencer was an Illumina HiSeq 2500. TCRdb reprocessed the public reads (quality trimming at Q25 with fastp, clone calling with MiXCR) and kept in-frame beta chains. Each CDR3 protein appears once, grouped with its most common genes and DNA. The sample table lists 45,000 to 50,000 distinct CDR3 sequences, 4% to 5.5% of them with a count of one. Roughly 5.6% of the sample comes from the top ten. The sequenced material came from PBMCs. The receptors originated from an older woman with multiple sclerosis.

This clonotype appeared many times. The chain carries TRBV15 and TRBJ2-7; TRBD2 is a possible D gene (6 bases). The CDR3 totals 16 residues. V lost 0 bases and J lost 1, with 13 bases in between. Germline values: CDR1 LNHNV, CDR2 YYDKDF (reference sequence). Here the CDR3 reads CATSRERLAISYEQYV. The DNA of the CDR3 is TGTGCCACCAGCAGAGAACGGCTAGCGATTTCCTACGAGCAGTACGTC.

This clonotype was observed a few times. V usage is TRBV7-2 and J usage is TRBJ1-1; the D gene is possibly TRBD1 (6 bases). Germline V CDR1 and CDR2: SGHTA, FQGNSA. The CDR3 spans 12 residues. The V and J ends lost 1 base and 8 bases respectively, with 8 bases between them. The CDR3 coding sequence is TGTGCCAGCAGCTTAGATAGGGGGGAAGCTTTCTTT. Protein: CASSLDRGEAFF. Complete variable domain (other parts from reference TRBV7-2 and TRBJ1-1): GAGVSQSPSNKVTEKGKDVELRCDPISGHTALYWYRQSLGQGLEFLIYFQGNSAPDKSGLPSDRFSAERTGGSVSTLTIQRTQQEDSAVYLCASSLDRGEAFFGQGTRLTVV.

This clonotype was observed at least ten times. V is TRBV20-1 and J is TRBJ1-4; D uncertain. This CDR3 is built from 12 residues. Between the trimmed V and J ends, which lost 2 bases and 8 bases, there was a span of 9 bases. Germline CDR1 reads DFQATT; CDR2 reads SNEGSKA (reference sequence). In nucleotides, the CDR3 is TGCAGTGCTAGACCGCAAAGGGAAAAACTGTTTTTT. Translation gives CSARPQREKLFF.

This clonotype was detected ten times or more. V and J are TRBV4-1 and TRBJ1-5, with D tentatively TRBD1 (6 bases). The CDR3 is made up of 15 amino acids. Germline V CDR1 and CDR2: MGHRA, YSYEKL. Trimming pared 3 bases from V and 6 bases from J, leaving 15 bases between. The CDR3 reads CASSQVQGPGQPQHF. The CDR3 nucleotides read TGCGCCAGCAGCCAGGTACAGGGCCCGGGTCAGCCCCAGCATTTT.

The sample holds a few counts of this clonotype. J is TRBJ2-2 and V is TRBV24-1, with 10 bases that match TRBD1. The V segment lost 9 bases and the J segment 5 bases; nucleotides outside the gene matches: 5. The CDR3 has 14 amino acids. Germline CDR1 and CDR2: KGHDR and SFDVKD. CDR3 coding DNA: TGTGCCACCGGAGGGACAGGGGTTACCGGGGAGCTGTTTTTT. This translates into CATGGTGVTGELFF.

This clonotype was detected many times. CDR3 region: CASTPRVSGANVLTF. The DNA of the CDR3 is TGTGCCAGCACCCCTCGGGTCTCTGGGGCCAACGTCCTGACTTTC. The rearrangement links TRBV5-8 to TRBJ2-6; D gene ambiguous. Germline V gene lookup returns CDR1 SGHTS and CDR2 YDEGEE. This CDR3 has 15 amino acids. V lost 6 bases, J lost 0 bases, and 10 bases lay in between.

This clonotype was observed many times. This rearrangement joins TRBV20-1 to TRBJ2-3; TRBD2 might be the D (6 bases). This CDR3 spans 13 amino acids. Per germline, CDR1 DFQATT and CDR2 SNEGSKA (reference sequence). The CDR3 region is CSGRRGAGDTQYF. As DNA, the CDR3 is TGCAGCGGTAGACGCGGGGCGGGGGATACGCAGTATTTT.

This clonotype was observed many times. The chain carries TRBV9 and TRBJ2-3; D is unresolved. This CDR3 contains 15 residues. V was cut by 4 bases and J by 1 base, with 13 bases left in between. Germline CDR1 and CDR2: SGDLS and YYNGEE. CDR3 region: CASSTLLSGTDTQYF. In nucleotides, the CDR3 is TGTGCCAGCAGCACACTCCTATCTGGCACAGATACGCAGTATTTT.

There are many counts of this clonotype. The CDR3 DNA is TGCAGCGTTAAGACAGGGGGCGATACGGCCCAGCATTTT. Translating it yields CSVKTGGDTAQHF. The chain carries TRBV29-1 and TRBJ1-5, with 10 bases fitting TRBD1. J gave up 11 bases and V 5 bases, and 9 bases lay outside the gene matches. There are 13 residues in the CDR3. Germline V gene sequence: CDR1 SQVTM, CDR2 ANQGSEA.

V and J are TRBV7-6 and TRBJ2-2; 7 bases line up with TRBD2. This CDR3 spans 16 amino acids. The J segment lost 0 bases and the V segment lost 4 bases, leaving 5 bases of the junction unmatched. In germline, CDR1 is SGHVS, CDR2 FNYEAQ. As DNA, the CDR3 is TGTGCCAGCAGCTATACTAGCGCCCCGAACACCGGGGAGCTGTTTTTT. It translates to CASSYTSAPNTGELFF.

This clonotype was recorded at least ten times. This chain connects TRBV7-2 to TRBJ1-5, with TRBD1 as a possible D gene (5 bases). Trimming removed 1 base from V and 6 bases from J, with 13 bases in between. Per germline, CDR1 SGHTA and CDR2 FQGNSA. The length of the CDR3 is 15 residues. Here the CDR3 reads CASSLGGQVIQPQHF. DNA of the CDR3: TGTGCCAGCAGCTTAGGCGGACAAGTAATTCAGCCCCAGCATTTT.

The chain recombines TRBV6-6 with TRBJ2-3; no clear D gene. V dropped 2 bases and J dropped 1 base, with 13 bases sitting between them. The CDR3 spans 16 residues. Germline V CDR1 and CDR2: MNHNY, SVGAGI (reference sequence). The CDR3 sequence is CASSYVNGLGTDTQYF. In nucleotides, the CDR3 is TGTGCCAGCAGTTACGTGAATGGTTTGGGCACAGATACGCAGTATTTT.

The V gene is TRBV3-1, the J gene TRBJ2-1; D is perhaps TRBD1 (6 bases). The CDR3 consists of 14 residues. Germline CDR1 is LGHDT and CDR2 is YNNKEL (reference sequence). V was shortened by 1 base and J by 10 bases, with 14 bases between the two germline ends. This CDR3 is CASSQVKDRREQFF. Written as DNA, the CDR3 is TGTGCCAGCAGCCAAGTCAAAGACAGGCGGGAGCAGTTCTTC.

This clonotype was seen repeatedly, ten times or more. V is TRBV3-1 and J is TRBJ2-2, with D uncertain. Germline loops: CDR1 LGHDT, CDR2 YNNKEL (reference sequence). The CDR3 runs 14 residues. The V gene lost 2 bases and the J gene lost 6 bases, with 10 bases spanning the gap. Here the CDR3 DNA reads TGTGCCAGCAGCCAACTCGGACGTTCCGGGGAGCTGTTTTTT. Translated, it gives CASSQLGRSGELFF.

The gene calls are TRBV20-1 and TRBJ2-1, with 9 positions matching TRBD2. The CDR3 is 14 amino acids. CDR1 and CDR2 (germline): DFQATT, SNEGSKA (reference sequence). Trimming cost V 6 bases and J 4 bases; bases outside gene matches: 7. CDR3 coding DNA: TGCAGTGCACGGCGGGGGGGAGAGTACAATGAGCAGTTCTTC. Protein sequence: CSARRGGEYNEQFF.